A selection of T cell receptor beta chains follows, all from one sample in a study of T-cell reconstitution after alpha-beta-depleted transplantation in children. MiXCR was run by TCRdb on the PCR reads, yielding one entry per CDR3 protein. The table has 580,000 or so distinct CDR3 sequences, about 23% seen once. Sequencing was performed on PBMCs, mostly from graft donor cells, taken 360 days after TCRalphabeta/CD19-depleted stem cell transplant. These TCRs come from a boy younger than two who had a stem cell transplant for acute myeloid leukemia, so the T cells may come from the graft donor. CDR3s include the opening cysteine and the closing phenylalanine or tryptophan. D genes are given only for firm matches. For some rows the clone size is stated as once, few or many, or as a class when expanded; others skip it.

D: NA
size: few
V: TRBV10-3
J: TRBJ2-5
CDR3: CAISEEGGLQETQYF
DNA: TGTGCCATCAGTGAGGAGGGGGGGCTTCAAGAGACCCAGTACTTC

D: TRBD1
size: many
V: TRBV5-1
J: TRBJ2-3
CDR3: CASSLQGGTDTQYF
DNA: TGCGCCAGCAGCTTACAGGGGGGCACAGATACGCAGTATTTT

D: NA
size: few
V: TRBV24-1
J: TRBJ2-1
CDR3: CATSDSRVILGDEQFF
DNA: TGTGCCACCAGTGATTCGAGGGTAATACTCGGCGATGAGCAGTTCTTC

D: NA
size: NA
V: TRBV11-3
J: TRBJ2-2
CDR3: CASSFAAHGELFF
DNA: TGTGCCAGCAGCTTTGCCGCCCACGGGGAGCTGTTTTTT

D: NA
size: NA
V: TRBV27
J: TRBJ1-2
CDR3: CASSPGIEGTVYTF
DNA: TGTGCCAGCAGTCCGGGTATAGAGGGCACGGTCTACACCTTC

D: TRBD1
size: NA
V: TRBV20-1
J: TRBJ1-2
CDR3: CSASPKGQGGYGYTF
DNA: TGCAGTGCTAGCCCGAAGGGACAGGGGGGCTATGGCTACACCTTC

D: TRBD1
size: few
V: TRBV7-2
J: TRBJ2-1
CDR3: CASSLAGTGWVEQFF
DNA: TGTGCCAGCAGCCTAGCCGGGACAGGGTGGGTGGAGCAGTTCTTC

D: NA
size: many
V: TRBV7-2
J: TRBJ1-6
CDR3: CASSVIPAGENSPLHF
DNA: TGTGCCAGCAGCGTTATTCCGGCCGGGGAAAATTCACCCCTCCACTTT

D: NA
size: many
V: TRBV5-5
J: TRBJ2-7
CDR3: CASSLVGGLKYF
DNA: TGTGCCAGCAGCTTGGTTGGGGGGCTAAAGTACTTC

D: TRBD2
size: NA
V: TRBV6-5
J: TRBJ2-7
CDR3: CASSYSGLAGEEQYF
DNA: TGTGCCAGCAGTTACTCGGGGCTAGCGGGTGAGGAGCAGTACTTC

D: TRBD1
size: many
V: TRBV29-1
J: TRBJ1-5
CDR3: CSVAQGAGQPQHF
DNA: TGCAGCGTAGCACAGGGGGCAGGCCAGCCCCAGCATTTT

D: NA
size: NA
V: TRBV6-2/TRBV6-3
J: TRBJ1-2
CDR3: CASYLLADGRYTF
DNA: TGTGCCAGCTACCTTTTGGCAGACGGACGCTACACCTTC

D: TRBD1
size: few
V: TRBV12-3/TRBV12-4
J: TRBJ2-7
CDR3: CASSLSETGVEQYF
DNA: TGTGCCAGCAGTTTATCCGAGACAGGGGTCGAGCAGTACTTC

D: NA
size: few
V: TRBV10-3
J: TRBJ2-3
CDR3: CAISEFEKSVGADTDTQYF
DNA: TGTGCCATCAGTGAGTTCGAGAAGTCCGTGGGAGCTGACACAGATACGCAGTATTTT

D: NA
size: NA
V: TRBV11-2
J: TRBJ2-5
CDR3: CASSLSGFSQYF
DNA: TGTGCCAGCAGCCTATCAGGGTTTAGCCAGTACTTC

D: NA
size: few
V: TRBV20-1
J: TRBJ2-1
CDR3: CSARDGTSLDNEQFF
DNA: TGCAGTGCTAGAGATGGGACTTCCCTCGACAATGAGCAGTTCTTC

D: NA
size: NA
V: TRBV24-1
J: TRBJ2-3
CDR3: CATSDFFGSTDTQYF
DNA: TGTGCCACCAGTGATTTCTTCGGGTCCACAGATACGCAGTATTTT

D: NA
size: few
V: TRBV20-1
J: TRBJ2-5
CDR3: CSARPALSGTQYF
DNA: TGCAGTGCTAGGCCCGCACTTTCGGGGACCCAGTACTTC

D: NA
size: many
V: TRBV12-3/TRBV12-4
J: TRBJ2-7
CDR3: CASSLEYEQYF
DNA: TGCGCCAGCAGCTTGGAATACGAGCAGTACTTC

D: TRBD2
size: few
V: TRBV6-4
J: TRBJ2-1
CDR3: CASRSLAGGFNEQFF
DNA: TGTGCCAGCAGGAGCCTAGCGGGGGGGTTCAATGAGCAGTTCTTC

D: TRBD2
size: few
V: TRBV20-1
J: TRBJ2-1
CDR3: CSARGGLAGSPSYNEQFF
DNA: TGCAGTGCTAGAGGAGGGCTAGCGGGGTCCCCCTCCTACAATGAGCAGTTCTTC

D: TRBD2
size: few
V: TRBV20-1
J: TRBJ2-7
CDR3: CSAPRASGGSEQYF
DNA: TGCAGTGCTCCGCGGGCTAGCGGGGGTAGCGAGCAGTACTTC

D: TRBD2
size: few
V: TRBV6-5
J: TRBJ2-1
CDR3: CASSHPERGGSYNEQFF
DNA: TGTGCCAGCAGCCACCCTGAGCGGGGGGGGTCCTACAATGAGCAGTTCTTC

D: NA
size: many
V: TRBV3-1
J: TRBJ2-1
CDR3: CASSLGLFSYNEQFF
DNA: TGTGCCAGCAGCTTGGGACTGTTCTCCTACAATGAGCAGTTCTTC

D: TRBD2
size: many
V: TRBV5-1
J: TRBJ2-3
CDR3: CASSLFSGGTDTQYF
DNA: TGCGCCAGCAGCTTGTTTAGCGGGGGCACAGATACGCAGTATTTT

D: NA
size: few
V: TRBV12-3/TRBV12-4
J: TRBJ1-1
CDR3: CASSTNTEAFF
DNA: TGTGCCAGCAGCACCAACACTGAAGCTTTCTTT

D: TRBD2
size: NA
V: TRBV20-1
J: TRBJ2-1
CDR3: CSASTTRGGLYNEQFF
DNA: TGCAGTGCTTCAACAACCCGCGGGGGGCTATACAATGAGCAGTTCTTC

D: NA
size: many
V: TRBV20-1
J: TRBJ2-1
CDR3: CSASPLYYNEQFF
DNA: TGCAGTGCTTCGCCCCTGTACTACAATGAGCAGTTCTTC

D: NA
size: few
V: TRBV15
J: TRBJ2-1
CDR3: CATSPGLSGSYNEQFF
DNA: TGTGCCACCAGCCCTGGGCTAAGCGGGTCCTACAATGAGCAGTTCTTC

D: TRBD1
size: many
V: TRBV11-2
J: TRBJ1-3
CDR3: CASSSSGTGIYTIYF
DNA: TGTGCCAGCAGCTCCTCCGGGACAGGGATATACACCATATATTTT

D: TRBD1
size: few
V: TRBV6-5
J: TRBJ2-7
CDR3: CASPTGADEQYF
DNA: TGTGCCAGCCCGACAGGGGCCGACGAGCAGTACTTC

D: TRBD2
size: many
V: TRBV12-3/TRBV12-4
J: TRBJ2-5
CDR3: CASKVAGDPGETQYF
DNA: TGTGCCAGCAAGGTGGCGGGGGATCCTGGGGAGACCCAGTACTTC

D: NA
size: NA
V: TRBV29-1
J: TRBJ1-1
CDR3: CSVVASYEAFF
DNA: TGCAGCGTTGTAGCCTCTTATGAAGCTTTCTTT

D: NA
size: NA
V: TRBV6-5
J: TRBJ2-2
CDR3: CATKGGTGELFF
DNA: TGTGCCACCAAGGGAGGCACCGGGGAGCTGTTTTTT

D: NA
size: NA
V: TRBV27
J: TRBJ1-6
CDR3: CASSFSRGRGNSPLHF
DNA: TGTGCCAGCAGTTTCTCCCGGGGCAGGGGAAATTCACCCCTCCACTTT

D: NA
size: NA
V: TRBV6-2/TRBV6-3
J: TRBJ2-4
CDR3: CGTTRGSKNIQYF
DNA: TGTGGAACCACCCGGGGGTCCAAAAACATTCAGTACTTC

D: NA
size: NA
V: TRBV9
J: TRBJ1-1
CDR3: CASSVTGFMNTEAFF
DNA: TGTGCCAGCAGCGTAACAGGCTTCATGAACACTGAAGCTTTCTTT

D: NA
size: NA
V: TRBV12-3/TRBV12-4
J: TRBJ1-4
CDR3: CASSFLGRSTNEKLFF
DNA: TGTGCCAGCAGTTTCCTTGGCAGGTCAACTAATGAAAAACTGTTTTTT

D: NA
size: many
V: TRBV12-3/TRBV12-4
J: TRBJ2-1
CDR3: CASSPPYRAGYNEQFF
DNA: TGTGCCAGCAGTCCTCCATACAGGGCAGGCTACAATGAGCAGTTCTTC

D: NA
size: few
V: TRBV21-1
J: TRBJ1-1
CDR3: CASSKVNAQGVTEAFF
DNA: TGTGCCAGCAGCAAAGTAAATGCACAGGGAGTCACTGAAGCTTTCTTT

D: NA
size: many
V: TRBV4-1
J: TRBJ2-1
CDR3: CASSQAAGSSYNEQFF
DNA: TGCGCCAGCAGCCAAGCTGCCGGGAGCTCCTACAATGAGCAGTTCTTC

D: NA
size: many
V: TRBV12-3/TRBV12-4
J: TRBJ2-5
CDR3: CASSFSGVQETQYF
DNA: TGTGCCAGCAGTTTTTCGGGGGTTCAGGAGACCCAGTACTTC

D: NA
size: many
V: TRBV7-2
J: TRBJ2-2
CDR3: CASSTHGEANTGELFF
DNA: TGTGCCAGCAGCACCCACGGGGAAGCGAACACCGGGGAGCTGTTTTTT

D: TRBD1
size: NA
V: TRBV28
J: TRBJ1-2
CDR3: CASTPTGGDDGYTF
DNA: TGTGCCAGCACCCCGACAGGGGGCGACGATGGCTACACCTTC